A single sample is the source of the 8 T cell receptor beta chains below, sequenced in a study of T cell responses to AZD1222 COVID-19 vaccine. The table came from immunoSEQ multiplex PCR; TCRdb's copy has only in-frame clones and leaves some out. The sample has fewer than 130,000 clones; around 90% are singletons. The sample consisted of peripheral blood, taken on day 0 of AZD1222 vaccination. The receptors derive from an adult in good health.

The genes are TRBV7-6 and TRBJ2-5; the D gene is possibly TRBD1 (6 bases). CDR3 length: 14 amino acids. The V gene's germline CDR1 is SGHVS and CDR2 FNYEAQ. With 2 bases removed from V and 5 bases from J, the gap between germline ends came to 12 bases. CDR3 amino acids: CASSLLDRSETQYF. The CDR3 DNA sequence: TGTGCCAGCAGCTTACTGGACAGATCTGAGACCCAGTACTTC.

The chain uses TRBV18 and TRBJ1-5; 9 bases match TRBD1. This CDR3 is built from 16 residues. V was clipped by 3 bases and J by 6 bases; unmatched bases: 9. Germline CDR1 is KGHSH and CDR2 is LQKENI. This CDR3 is CASSPPGQGWAQPQHF. CDR3 nucleotide sequence: TGTGCCAGCTCACCCCCGGGACAGGGCTGGGCTCAGCCCCAGCATTTT.

This clone has a single count. This chain links TRBV19 with TRBJ1-1, with 8 bases that match TRBD1. CDR3 size: 17 residues. Germline lookup yields CDR1 LNHDA and CDR2 SQIVND (reference sequence). J lost 1 base, V lost 6 bases, and 13 bases had no gene match. The DNA of the CDR3 is TGTGCCAGTAGCCTAGGGACAGGCGGTCTTCAGAACACTGAAGCTTTCTTT. It specifies CASSLGTGGLQNTEAFF.

The chain joins TRBV28 to TRBJ2-7, with a possible D match to TRBD1 (5 bases). Per the germline V gene, CDR1 is MDHEN and CDR2 is SYDVKM. CDR3 size: 14 residues. V lost 2 bases to trimming and J lost 1 base, with 9 bases between them. The CDR3 sequence: CASSLKQASYEQYF. CDR3 sequence (DNA): TGTGCCAGCAGTTTAAAACAGGCGTCCTACGAGCAGTACTTC.

The V gene is TRBV27, the J gene TRBJ2-7, with D unresolved. The CDR3 is 14 amino acids. Trimming removed 0 bases at V and 3 bases at J, with 9 bases between. The germline CDR1 and CDR2 sequences are MNHEY and SMNVEV (reference sequence). CDR3 sequence reads: CASSLSIGLYEQYF. The CDR3 DNA follows: TGTGCCAGCAGTTTATCGATTGGCCTCTACGAGCAGTACTTC.

This chain joins TRBV12-3 or TRBV12-4 and TRBJ2-1; maybe TRBD2 (6 bases). CDR3 length equals 13 residues. The ends were cut back, 6 bases at V and 4 bases at J, with 10 bases in the middle. For the CDR3, the DNA is TGTGCCAGCAGGGCGGGACCATACAATGAGCAGTTCTTC. Translating gives CASRAGPYNEQFF.

The J gene is TRBJ2-5, the V gene TRBV5-1; the match to TRBD1 covers 11 bases. The J segment lost 4 bases and the V segment lost 0 bases, leaving 2 bases of the junction unmatched. This CDR3 spans 15 amino acids. The germline gives CDR1 SGHRS, CDR2 YFSETQ. The CDR3 is CASSLGGQGAETQYF. CDR3 nucleotide sequence: TGCGCCAGCAGCTTGGGAGGACAGGGGGCAGAGACCCAGTACTTC.

This clone has only one observation. The rearrangement uses TRBV7-3 and TRBJ2-7; possible D gene TRBD2, 6 bases. This CDR3 region has 17 residues. Per germline, CDR1 SGHTA and CDR2 FQGTGA. Trimming pared 2 bases from V and 3 bases from J, leaving 20 bases between. In nucleotides, the CDR3 is TGTGCCAGCAGCTTATCCCCTGTTGGCGGGGTGAGCTACGAGCAGTACTTC. Protein: CASSLSPVGGVSYEQYF.